This T cell receptor (beta chain) was found in a study of early T cells in non-severe SARS-CoV-2 infection. Trimming cost V 7 bases and J 4 bases, with 16 bases left between them. The CDR3 is made up of 14 amino acids. The germline V gene has CDR1 MDHEN and CDR2 SYDVKM. This clonotype was seen just once. This may come from a read error, since a much larger clone is one base off. TCRdb processed the 5' RACE reads anew with MiXCR; each CDR3 protein has one entry. Found here are about 76,000 distinct CDR3 sequences, 15% to 18% of them singletons; the top ten hold about 12%. V gene TRBV28 combines with J gene TRBJ1-2; D call uncertain. This clonotype was obtained from an adult who was a healthcare worker with PCR-confirmed SARS-CoV-2 infection or an uninfected control (not recorded which). Sequencing used whole blood. CDR3 sequence (DNA): TGTGCCAGCAAAAGCGGGAGCGTGGGCTATGGCTACACCTTC. This gives the protein CASKSGSVGYGYTF.